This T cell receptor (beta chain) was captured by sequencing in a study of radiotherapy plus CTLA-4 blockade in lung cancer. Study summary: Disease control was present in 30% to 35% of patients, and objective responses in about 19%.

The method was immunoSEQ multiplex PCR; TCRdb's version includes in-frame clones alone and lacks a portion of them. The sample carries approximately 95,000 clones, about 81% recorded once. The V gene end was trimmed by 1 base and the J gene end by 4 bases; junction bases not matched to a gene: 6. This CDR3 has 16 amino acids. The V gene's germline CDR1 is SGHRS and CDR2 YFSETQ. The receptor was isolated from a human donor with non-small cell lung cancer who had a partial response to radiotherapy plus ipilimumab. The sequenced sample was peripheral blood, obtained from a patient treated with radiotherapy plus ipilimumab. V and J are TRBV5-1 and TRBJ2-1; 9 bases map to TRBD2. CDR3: CASSLRSSGNYNEQFF. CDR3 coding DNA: TGCGCCAGCAGCTTGAGGTCTAGCGGGAATTACAATGAGCAGTTCTTC.